Reported below is one TCR beta chain. Its antigen remains unknown. From the RT-PCR reads, TCRdb called clonotypes with MiXCR, one entry per CDR3 protein. The sample gives approximately 680,000 distinct CDR3 sequences, more than 15% of which show up once; around a tenth is in the top ten. This entry is derived from a study of response to subunit inactivated influenza vaccine. V gave up 6 bases and J gave up 6 bases, with 9 bases separating them. The germline CDR1 and CDR2 sequences are SNHLY and FYNNEI. CDR3 length: 11 amino acids. Points from the study as a whole: The authors put forward the suggestion that each seasonal influenza vaccination may bring in only a limited number of new T cells.

The origin of this receptor is a man aged 50 to 59 who received an inactivated influenza vaccine. Source: PBMCs from blood, taken 11 to 12 days after vaccination. The V gene is TRBV2, the J gene TRBJ2-7, with D perhaps given as TRBD1 or TRBD2 (6 bases each). The CDR3 bases are TGTGCCAGCAGACAGGGAGGCGAGCAGTACTTC. Encoded protein: CASRQGGEQYF.